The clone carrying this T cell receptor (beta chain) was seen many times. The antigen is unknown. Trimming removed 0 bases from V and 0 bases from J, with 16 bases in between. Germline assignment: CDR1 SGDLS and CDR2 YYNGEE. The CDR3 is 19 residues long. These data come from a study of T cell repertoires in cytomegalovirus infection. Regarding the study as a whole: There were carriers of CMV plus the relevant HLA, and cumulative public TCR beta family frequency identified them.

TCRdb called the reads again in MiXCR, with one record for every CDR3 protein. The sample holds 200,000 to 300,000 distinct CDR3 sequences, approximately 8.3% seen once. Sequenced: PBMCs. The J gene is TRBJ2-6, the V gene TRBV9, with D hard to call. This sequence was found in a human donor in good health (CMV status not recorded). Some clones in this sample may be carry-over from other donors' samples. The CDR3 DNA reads TGTGCCAGCAGCGTAGCTTTGAGTACCCGAGGCTCTGGGGCCAACGTCCTGACTTTC. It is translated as CASSVALSTRGSGANVLTF.